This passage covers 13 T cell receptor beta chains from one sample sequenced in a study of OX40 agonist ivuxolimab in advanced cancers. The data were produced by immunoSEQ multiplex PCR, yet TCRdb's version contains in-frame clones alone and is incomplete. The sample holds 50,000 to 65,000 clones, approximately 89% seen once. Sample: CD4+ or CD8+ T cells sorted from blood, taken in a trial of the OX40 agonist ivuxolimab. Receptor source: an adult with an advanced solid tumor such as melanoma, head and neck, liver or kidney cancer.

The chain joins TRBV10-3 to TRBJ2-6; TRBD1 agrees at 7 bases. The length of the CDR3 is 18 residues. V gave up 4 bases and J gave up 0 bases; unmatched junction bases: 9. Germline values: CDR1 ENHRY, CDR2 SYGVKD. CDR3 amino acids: CAISAQGVFGSGANVLTF. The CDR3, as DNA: TGTGCCATCAGTGCGCAGGGGGTATTTGGCTCTGGGGCCAACGTCCTGACTTTC.

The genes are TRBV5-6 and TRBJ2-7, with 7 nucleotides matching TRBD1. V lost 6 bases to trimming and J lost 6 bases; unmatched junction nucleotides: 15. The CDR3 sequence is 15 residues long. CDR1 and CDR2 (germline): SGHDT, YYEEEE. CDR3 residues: CASTLTTGYDAEQYF. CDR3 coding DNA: TGTGCCAGCACCCTCACGACAGGGTACGACGCCGAGCAGTACTTC.

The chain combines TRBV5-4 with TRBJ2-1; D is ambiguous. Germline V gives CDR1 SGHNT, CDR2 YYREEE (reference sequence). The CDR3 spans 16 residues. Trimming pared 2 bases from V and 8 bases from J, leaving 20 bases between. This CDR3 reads CASSFLDLTGLDEQFF. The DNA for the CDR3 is TGTGCCAGCAGCTTTTTAGATCTGACTGGTTTGGATGAGCAGTTCTTC.

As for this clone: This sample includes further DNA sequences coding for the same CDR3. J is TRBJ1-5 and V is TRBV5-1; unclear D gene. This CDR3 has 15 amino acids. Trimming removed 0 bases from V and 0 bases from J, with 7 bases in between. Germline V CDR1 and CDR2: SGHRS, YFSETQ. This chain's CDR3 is CASSLVGGSNQPQHF. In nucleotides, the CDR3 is TGCGCCAGCAGCTTGGTTGGTGGTAGCAATCAGCCCCAGCATTTT.

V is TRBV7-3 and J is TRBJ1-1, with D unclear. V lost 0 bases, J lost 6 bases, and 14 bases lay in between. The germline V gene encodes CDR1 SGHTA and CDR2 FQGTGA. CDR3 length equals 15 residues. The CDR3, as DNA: TGTGCCAGCAGCTTAACGCCGACGAGCGAACCTGAAGCTTTCTTT. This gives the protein CASSLTPTSEPEAFF.

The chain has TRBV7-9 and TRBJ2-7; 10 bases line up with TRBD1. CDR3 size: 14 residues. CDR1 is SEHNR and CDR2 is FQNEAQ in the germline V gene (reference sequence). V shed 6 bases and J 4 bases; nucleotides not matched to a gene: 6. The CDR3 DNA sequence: TGTGCCAGCAGTCTACCGGGACAGGGGTACGAGCAGTACTTC. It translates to CASSLPGQGYEQYF. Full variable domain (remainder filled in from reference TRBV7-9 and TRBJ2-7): DTGVSQNPRHKITKRGQNVTFRCDPISEHNRLYWYRQTLGQGPEFLTYFQNEAQLEKSRLLSDRFSAERPKGSFSTLEIQRTEQGDSAMYLCASSLPGQGYEQYFGPGTRLTVT.

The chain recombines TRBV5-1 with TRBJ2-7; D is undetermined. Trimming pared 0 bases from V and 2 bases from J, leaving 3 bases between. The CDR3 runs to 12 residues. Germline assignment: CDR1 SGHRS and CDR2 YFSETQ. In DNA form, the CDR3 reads TGCGCCAGCAGCTTGGTTCCCTACGAGCAGTACTTC. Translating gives CASSLVPYEQYF.

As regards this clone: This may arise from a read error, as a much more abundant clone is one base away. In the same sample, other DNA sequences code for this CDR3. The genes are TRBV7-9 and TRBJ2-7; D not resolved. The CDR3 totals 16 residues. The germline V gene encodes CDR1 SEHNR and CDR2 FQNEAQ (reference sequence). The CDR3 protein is CASSSTLTDTSYEQYF. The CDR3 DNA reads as TGTGCCAGCAGCTCTACTTTGACTGACACCTCCTACGAACAGTACTTC.

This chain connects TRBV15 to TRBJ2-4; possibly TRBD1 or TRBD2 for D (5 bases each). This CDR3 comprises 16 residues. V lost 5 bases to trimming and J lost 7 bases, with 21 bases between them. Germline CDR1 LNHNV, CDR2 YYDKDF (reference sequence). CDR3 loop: CATSERDLAVGNIQYF. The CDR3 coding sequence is TGTGCCACCAGCGAAAGGGACCTCGCGGTGGGGAACATTCAGTACTTC.

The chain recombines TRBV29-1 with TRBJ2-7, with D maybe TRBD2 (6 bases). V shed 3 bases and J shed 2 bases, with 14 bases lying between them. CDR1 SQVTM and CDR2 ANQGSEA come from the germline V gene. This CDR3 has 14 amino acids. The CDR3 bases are TGCAGCGTTGAGGGAATGGGGGAGGCCTACGAGCAGTACTTC. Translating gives CSVEGMGEAYEQYF.

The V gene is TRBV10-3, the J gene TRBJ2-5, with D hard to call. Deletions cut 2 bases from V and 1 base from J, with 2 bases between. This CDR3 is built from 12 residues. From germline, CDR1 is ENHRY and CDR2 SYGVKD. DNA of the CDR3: TGTGCCATCAGTGAGCCCCAAGAGACCCAGTACTTC. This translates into CAISEPQETQYF.

DNA of the CDR3: TGTGCCAGTAGTTTTCCCGGGACATATCAGCCCCAGCATTTT. Translating it yields CASSFPGTYQPQHF. V is TRBV19 and J is TRBJ1-5; tentatively, D is TRBD1 (6 bases). CDR1 is LNHDA, CDR2 SQIVND, per germline (reference sequence). Trimming removed 5 bases at V and 5 bases at J, with 13 bases between. The CDR3 has 14 residues.

The CDR3 region is CASSIDQTGWTEAFF. CDR3 DNA sequence: TGTGCCAGCAGTATAGATCAGACAGGGTGGACTGAAGCTTTCTTT. This rearrangement joins TRBV27 to TRBJ1-1, with 7 bases matching TRBD1. V lost 5 bases and J lost 5; bases outside the gene matches: 11. The CDR3 has 15 amino acids. Germline assignment: CDR1 MNHEY and CDR2 SMNVEV (reference sequence).